These T cell receptor beta chains were read from a single sample in a study of cytomegalovirus exposure and HLA in healthy donors. Profiled with immunoSEQ multiplex PCR; TCRdb holds only in-frame clones, not every one. Of 120,000 or so clones in the sample, around three quarters were seen once. The sample consisted of PBMCs. Receptors were obtained from a woman younger than 45 in good health and CMV-seronegative. Each CDR3 is given with its conserved first and last residue. A D gene is named only where the DNA matches it firmly. Size tells how often a clone was seen (once, few, many) or the class of an expanded clone, and some rows leave it out.

j_call v_call clone_size d_call cdr3_nt cdr3_aa
TRBJ2-7 TRBV4-1 - - TGCGCCAGCAGCCAAGATGGCGCAGGGCTCAGGGAGCAGTACTTC CASSQDGAGLREQYF
TRBJ1-1 TRBV5-4 - - TGTGCCAGCAGCTTGGAACGGGGGAACACTGAAGCTTTCTTT CASSLERGNTEAFF
TRBJ1-2 TRBV18 - - TGTGCCAGCTCACCACTCAAACCCGCCCCAGGGGTGGGTGGCTACACCTTC CASSPLKPAPGVGGYTF
TRBJ2-7 TRBV27 - - TGTGCCAGCAGTTTAAAACAGGGCTACGAGCAGTACTTC CASSLKQGYEQYF
TRBJ2-7 TRBV18 - - TGTGCCAGCTCACACACTAGACTATACGAGCAGTACTTC CASSHTRLYEQYF
TRBJ1-1 TRBV5-1 - TRBD1 TGCGCCAGCAGCACCAGGGGGCCCGAGACTGAAGCTTTCTTT CASSTRGPETEAFF
TRBJ1-5 TRBV28 - - TGTGCCAGCACCATCGCGGAGGGCAATCAGCCCCAGCATTTT CASTIAEGNQPQHF
TRBJ2-5 TRBV18 - - TGTGCCAGCTCACTTGGACAGAAAGAGACCCAGTACTTC CASSLGQKETQYF
TRBJ2-5 TRBV30 - - TGTGCCTGGAGCCGCGACGGGGAGACCCAGTACTTC CAWSRDGETQYF
TRBJ2-2 TRBV30 - TRBD2 TGTGCCTGCCGTCCCGGGGGCGGGGGGTTGAACACCGGGGAGCTGTTTTTT CACRPGGGGLNTGELFF
TRBJ1-4 TRBV2 - - TGTGCCAGCAGGGGCGGGGCGACTGAAAAACTGTTTTTT CASRGGATEKLFF
TRBJ1-2 TRBV5-1 - TRBD1 TGCGCCAGCAGCGCGGGACAGGGGGCGAGCTTTGGCTACACCTTC CASSAGQGASFGYTF
TRBJ1-2 TRBV6-6 - - TGTGCCAGCAGTTACGGGGGCCCTAACTATGGCTACACCTTC CASSYGGPNYGYTF
TRBJ1-2 TRBV7-2 - - TGTGCCAGCAGACCGCCGGGGGTTAACTATGGCTACACCTTC CASRPPGVNYGYTF
TRBJ1-2 TRBV28 - TRBD1 TGTGCCAGCAGAACCGGCCCGGGACAGCCAAACTATGGCTACACCTTC CASRTGPGQPNYGYTF
TRBJ1-1 TRBV5-5 few TRBD1 TGTGCCAGCAGCGGGAAGACAGGGGTGACTGAAGCTTTCTTT CASSGKTGVTEAFF
TRBJ1-2 TRBV7-2 - - TGTGCCAGCAGCTTCGACACAGGGTACTATGGCTACACCTTC CASSFDTGYYGYTF
TRBJ1-4 TRBV4-1 once TRBD1 TGCGCCAGCAGCCCCTTCCCGGGACAGGGAGGAGAAAAACTGTTTTTT CASSPFPGQGGEKLFF
TRBJ1-2 TRBV19 - TRBD1 TGTGCCAGTAGTATTAGGACGGACAGGCCGGGAGGCTACACCTTC CASSIRTDRPGGYTF
TRBJ1-5 TRBV30 - - TGTGCCTGGACGGGACATCCCAATCAGCCCCAGCATTTT CAWTGHPNQPQHF
TRBJ2-2 TRBV7-9 - TRBD1 TGTGCCAGTTCCGGGACAGAGAACACCGGGGAGCTGTTTTTT CASSGTENTGELFF
TRBJ2-1 TRBV29-1 - - TGCAGCGTTGAGCCGGGAAACTCCTACAATGAGCAGTTCTTC CSVEPGNSYNEQFF
TRBJ2-1 TRBV7-9 - TRBD2 TGTGCCAGCAGCATTTTAGGGACTAGCGGGAAGGTTGAGCAGTTCTTC CASSILGTSGKVEQFF
TRBJ1-2 TRBV7-9 - - TGTGCCAGCACAACTGGGGGGTTTAACTATGGCTACACCTTC CASTTGGFNYGYTF
TRBJ2-3 TRBV7-7 - - TGTGCCAGCAGCTTAGACCTAGCAGATACGCAGTATTTT CASSLDLADTQYF
TRBJ2-7 TRBV7-9 - TRBD2 TGTGCCAGCAGTGCCCGGTCCGGCGGGAGGGCCGGTCACGAGCAGTACTTC CASSARSGGRAGHEQYF
TRBJ2-1 TRBV5-4 - TRBD2 TGTGCCAGCACTACCCATACCGGGACTAATAGCGTCTATGAGCAGTTCTTC CASTTHTGTNSVYEQFF
TRBJ1-1 TRBV11-2 - - TGTGCCAGCAGCCCCAACATGAACACTGAAGCTTTCTTT CASSPNMNTEAFF
TRBJ2-1 TRBV30 - TRBD2 TGTGCCTGGAGGAAAAGCGGGGGGGCCTCCTACAATGAGCAGTTCTTC CAWRKSGGASYNEQFF
TRBJ2-1 TRBV5-1 - TRBD2 TGCGCCAGCGGAAGACTAGCGGGAATGTCGGCTAATGAGCAGTTCTTC CASGRLAGMSANEQFF
TRBJ2-5 TRBV19 - - TGTGCCAGTAGTATCCTCGGGGAGACCCAGTACTTC CASSILGETQYF
TRBJ1-5 TRBV4-3 once - TGCGCCAGCAGCCAAGAAAGGACACCTAGCAATCAGCCCCAGCATTTT CASSQERTPSNQPQHF
TRBJ2-2 TRBV9 - TRBD2 TGTGCCAGCAGCGTAGTCCGGGAGGCCGGGGAGCTGTTTTTT CASSVVREAGELFF
TRBJ1-3 TRBV7-9 - - TGTGCCAGCAGCTCCACCGAGGGCTACACCATATATTTT CASSSTEGYTIYF